The 27 T cell receptor beta chains below were found in one sample sequenced in a study of cytomegalovirus exposure and HLA in healthy donors. The PCR made use of 60 Vbeta and 13 Jbeta primers. The protocol was immunoSEQ multiplex PCR, while the TCRdb copy is restricted to in-frame clones and leaves out a portion. The sample yields about 200,000 clones, about nine tenths seen once. The sample comprised PBMCs. These receptors all come from a man aged 25-45 years in good health and CMV-seronegative.

The genes are TRBV5-1 and TRBJ2-3; tentative D call: TRBD1 (5 bases). Germline V CDR1 and CDR2: SGHRS, YFSETQ. V lost 2 bases and J lost 2, with 9 bases in between. CDR3 length: 14 residues. The CDR3 sequence is CASSFTRATDTQYF. CDR3 DNA sequence: TGCGCCAGCAGCTTCACCAGGGCCACAGATACGCAGTATTTT.

The V and J genes are TRBV7-2 and TRBJ2-7; 10 bases are a match to TRBD1. CDR1 and CDR2 from the germline V gene are SGHTA and FQGNSA. Trimming removed 1 base from V and 3 bases from J; junction bases left unmatched: 6. The length of the CDR3 is 16 residues. The CDR3 reads CASSLGVGQGRYEQYF. CDR3 sequence (DNA): TGTGCCAGCAGCTTAGGGGTGGGACAGGGGCGCTACGAGCAGTACTTC.

The chain uses TRBV5-5 and TRBJ1-3, with D possibly TRBD1 on 6 matching bases. The CDR3 extends over 16 amino acids. The germline V gene encodes CDR1 SGHKS and CDR2 YYEKEE (reference sequence). Deletions cut 0 bases from V and 4 bases from J, with 14 bases between. CDR3 sequence (DNA): TGTGCCAGCAGCTTGGTGGGGGCAGGTTCGGGAAACACCATATATTTT. Protein: CASSLVGAGSGNTIYF.

As for this clone: At one boundary the junction diverges from the germline segment, which might be a read error. The genes are TRBV9 and TRBJ1-2; weak D call: TRBD1 (6 bases). CDR1 SGDLS and CDR2 YYNGEE come from the germline V gene. The CDR3 spans 11 residues. The CDR3 DNA is TGTGCCAGCAGCCCAAACAAACGGACAGAATTC. Protein: CASSPNKRTEF.

The chain is built from TRBV5-1 and TRBJ1-6, with 9 bases lining up with TRBD1. V dropped 4 bases and J dropped 10; count of bases not matched to a gene: 6. CDR1 is SGHRS and CDR2 is YFSETQ in the germline V gene. The CDR3 runs 14 residues. This CDR3 is CASSPGQGGSPLHF. The CDR3 region has the DNA TGCGCCAGCAGCCCGGGACAGGGAGGATCACCCCTCCACTTT. The whole variable domain, filled in from reference TRBV5-1 and TRBJ1-6, reads KAGVTQTPRYLIKTRGQQVTLSCSPISGHRSVSWYQQTPGQGLQFLFEYFSETQRNKGNFPGRFSGRQFSNSRSEMNVSTLELGDSALYLCASSPGQGGSPLHFGNGTRLTVT.

Concerning this clone itself: This specimen includes other DNA sequences encoding the same CDR3. The rearrangement joins TRBV2 to TRBJ1-2; 7 bases fit TRBD1. Germline V gene data show CDR1 as SNHLY and CDR2 as FYNNEI. The CDR3 contains 14 residues. J lost 2 bases, V lost 4 bases, and 4 bases had no gene match. CDR3 sequence: CASSVGTVNYGYTF. For the CDR3, the DNA is TGTGCCAGCAGTGTCGGGACAGTCAACTATGGCTACACCTTC.

This chain connects TRBV5-4 to TRBJ2-5; tentatively, D is TRBD1 (6 bases). The CDR3 covers 17 residues. Germline loops: CDR1 SGHNT, CDR2 YYREEE (reference sequence). V lost 0 bases to trimming and J lost 2 bases, with 17 bases between them. CDR3 amino acids: CASSLVRSGDGQETQYF. The CDR3 DNA is TGTGCCAGCAGCTTGGTGAGGTCAGGGGACGGGCAAGAGACCCAGTACTTC.

The chain couples TRBV14 to TRBJ2-5, with D tentatively TRBD2 (6 bases). The V gene lost 6 bases and the J gene lost 0 bases, with 14 bases spanning the gap. The CDR3 is made up of 15 amino acids. Germline V lookup: CDR1 SGHDN, CDR2 FVKESK. Here the CDR3 reads CASSQARGYQETQYF. CDR3 nucleotides: TGTGCCAGCAGTCAGGCTCGGGGGTACCAAGAGACCCAGTACTTC.

V usage is TRBV4-1 and J usage is TRBJ2-3; 12 nucleotides agree with TRBD2. The V segment lost 4 bases and the J segment 1 base; nucleotides outside the gene matches: 12. This CDR3 region has 19 residues. Germline-derived CDR1 and CDR2 are MGHRA and YSYEKL. CDR3 amino acids: CASSPLGASGRAGTDTQYF. The CDR3 DNA is TGCGCCAGCAGCCCTTTAGGGGCTAGCGGGAGGGCCGGCACAGATACGCAGTATTTT.

This clone was observed a few times. The gene calls are TRBV29-1 and TRBJ2-1; 13 bases line up with TRBD2. Germline lookup yields CDR1 SQVTM and CDR2 ANQGSEA. The CDR3 totals 16 residues. Trimming took 6 bases from V and 9 from J; bases not matched to a gene: 14. CDR3 protein: CSVAPGTSGEFAEQFF. The CDR3, as DNA: TGCAGCGTCGCCCCCGGGACTAGCGGGGAGTTCGCTGAGCAGTTCTTC.

The J gene is TRBJ2-7, the V gene TRBV19; maybe TRBD1 (5 bases). Trimming left V 3 bases short and J 0 bases short, with 9 bases between. This CDR3 contains 14 residues. Germline V gene lookup returns CDR1 LNHDA and CDR2 SQIVND (reference sequence). CDR3 loop: CASSMGLGSYEQYF. The CDR3 region has the DNA TGTGCCAGTAGTATGGGGCTCGGCTCCTACGAGCAGTACTTC.

This clone has only one observation. The gene calls are TRBV19 and TRBJ1-1; tentatively, D is TRBD1 (5 bases). CDR1 and CDR2 from the germline V gene are LNHDA and SQIVND (reference sequence). This CDR3 has 11 residues. V lost 7 bases and J 6 bases, leaving 9 bases between the germline ends. The CDR3 coding sequence is TGTGCCAGTAATACAGGAGCTGAAGCTTTCTTT. Its translation is CASNTGAEAFF.

V is TRBV25-1 and J is TRBJ2-1, with 11 bases matching TRBD2. The CDR3 has 16 amino acids. Germline CDR1 MGHDK, CDR2 SYGVNS. V lost 4 bases, J lost 6 bases, and 8 bases stayed unmatched. CDR3 coding DNA: TGTGCCAGCAGTGTTCCGCTAGCGGGAGGTCGCAATGAGCAGTTCTTC. Translating it yields CASSVPLAGGRNEQFF.

The sample holds a few counts of this clone. The V call is TRBV7-9, the J call TRBJ2-3; perhaps TRBD1 as D (6 bases). Germline CDR1 is SEHNR and CDR2 is FQNEAQ (reference sequence). Between the trimmed V and J ends, which lost 5 bases and 4 bases, there was a span of 10 bases. This CDR3 is built from 13 residues. In nucleotides, the CDR3 is TGTGCCAGCAGCCCCAGGGGACCAGATACGCAGTATTTT. It encodes CASSPRGPDTQYF. Complete variable domain (other parts from reference TRBV7-9 and TRBJ2-3): DTGVSQNPRHKITKRGQNVTFRCDPISEHNRLYWYRQTLGQGPEFLTYFQNEAQLEKSRLLSDRFSAERPKGSFSTLEIQRTEQGDSAMYLCASSPRGPDTQYFGPGTRLTVL.

This chain connects TRBV15 to TRBJ1-3; the D gene is possibly TRBD1 (6 bases). Germline V lookup: CDR1 LNHNV, CDR2 YYDKDF (reference sequence). The CDR3 has 15 amino acids. V was cut by 6 bases and J by 1 base, with 13 bases left in between. This CDR3 reads CATRLGGGSGNTIYF. The DNA of the CDR3 is TGTGCCACCAGGCTAGGGGGGGGATCTGGAAACACCATATATTTT.

The chain employs TRBV30 and TRBJ1-3, with D maybe TRBD1 (5 bases). The germline CDR1 and CDR2 sequences are GTSNPN and SVGIG (reference sequence). This CDR3 contains 13 residues. V lost 0 bases and J lost 15, with 18 bases in between. This CDR3 reads CAWSVQVEGQKYF. CDR3 coding DNA: TGTGCCTGGAGTGTACAGGTTGAAGGTCAGAAATATTTT.

The V gene is TRBV7-2, the J gene TRBJ2-7; 12 bases are shared with TRBD2. CDR3 length equals 16 residues. The germline CDR1 and CDR2 sequences are SGHTA and FQGNSA. With 5 bases clipped from V and 5 bases from J, the junction kept 10 bases outside the gene matches. CDR3 loop: CASSPTSGGKINEQYF. CDR3 DNA sequence: TGTGCCAGCAGCCCAACTAGCGGGGGGAAAATCAACGAGCAGTACTTC.

The chain links TRBV29-1 to TRBJ2-2, with D tentatively TRBD2 (5 bases). Trimming left V 2 bases short and J 6 bases short, with 10 bases between. Per germline, CDR1 SQVTM and CDR2 ANQGSEA. The CDR3 is 13 residues long. As DNA, the CDR3 is TGCAGCGTTGAATTAGGGCGGGCCGGGGAGCTGTTTTTT. Protein product: CSVELGRAGELFF.

The chain has TRBV27 and TRBJ1-2; maybe TRBD1 (6 bases). There are 15 residues in the CDR3. V dropped 5 bases and J dropped 1 base, with 14 bases sitting between them. CDR1 is MNHEY and CDR2 is SMNVEV in the germline V gene (reference sequence). CDR3 DNA sequence: TGTGCCAGCAGTCTTCTCAGGGGCGGTAACTATGGCTACACCTTC. This gives the protein CASSLLRGGNYGYTF.

The chain couples TRBV5-5 to TRBJ1-5; D may be TRBD1 (5 bases). The ends were cut back, 4 bases at V and 5 bases at J, with 10 bases in the middle. In germline, CDR1 is SGHKS, CDR2 YYEKEE (reference sequence). CDR3 length: 13 amino acids. CDR3 nucleotides: TGTGCCAGCAGCCCGACAGTAGATCAGCCCCAGCATTTT. It encodes CASSPTVDQPQHF.

This chain connects TRBV7-6 to TRBJ1-1, with 10 bases identical to TRBD1. Unmatched junction bases numbered 12, after V lost 4 bases and J lost 1 base. Germline V gives CDR1 SGHVS, CDR2 FNYEAQ. The CDR3 has 18 amino acids. CDR3 bases: TGTGCCAGCAGCTGGGATCGGGACAGGGGAACGCAGAACACTGAAGCTTTCTTT. This translates into CASSWDRDRGTQNTEAFF.

This chain uses TRBV7-2 with TRBJ2-7, with 10 nucleotides matching TRBD2. The CDR3 spans 14 residues. The germline gives CDR1 SGHTA, CDR2 FQGNSA. V shed 5 bases and J 8 bases; nucleotides not matched to a gene: 9. CDR3 loop: CASSPYQREGQQYF. The DNA of the CDR3 is TGTGCCAGCAGCCCCTACCAGCGGGAGGGCCAGCAGTACTTC.

This sequence joins TRBV30 and TRBJ1-5; TRBD1 aligns across 11 bases. The length of the CDR3 is 14 residues. V was clipped by 1 base and J by 7 bases; unmatched bases: 3. Per germline, CDR1 GTSNPN and CDR2 SVGIG (reference sequence). DNA of the CDR3: TGTGCCTGGAGTGGGACAGGGGGCAGGCAGCCCCAGCATTTT. Its translation: CAWSGTGGRQPQHF.

This clone was recorded a few times. V is TRBV5-1 and J is TRBJ2-6; 8 nucleotides align to TRBD1. The V gene's germline CDR1 is SGHRS and CDR2 YFSETQ. The CDR3 sequence is 18 residues long. V dropped 3 bases and J dropped 0; count of bases not matched to a gene: 8. CDR3 residues: CASSSSGTGSSGANVLTF. CDR3 coding DNA: TGCGCCAGCAGCTCGTCCGGGACAGGTAGCTCTGGGGCCAACGTCCTGACTTTC.

This clone was seen only a few times. The CDR3 DNA follows: TGTGCCGTAGGGAGGGGCTACACCTTC. Encoded protein: CAVGRGYTF. The chain is built from TRBV6-6 and TRBJ1-2; no definite D call. The CDR3 covers 9 residues. The V and J ends lost 11 bases and 8 bases respectively, with 9 bases between them. Looked up from germline, CDR1 is MNHNY and CDR2 is SVGAGI (reference sequence).

The chain recombines TRBV5-1 with TRBJ1-2, with 7 bases that match TRBD1. The CDR3 contains 17 residues. With 5 bases clipped from V and 6 bases from J, the junction kept 19 bases outside the gene matches. The germline V gene encodes CDR1 SGHRS and CDR2 YFSETQ. The CDR3 region is CASRRLTGTDTRDGYTF. In DNA, the CDR3 is TGCGCCAGCAGGCGACTAACCGGGACAGACACAAGGGATGGCTACACCTTC.

The chain recombines TRBV6-1 with TRBJ2-1; 13 bases match TRBD2. Germline trimming cut 5 bases from V and 12 bases from J; bases unmatched to any gene: 10. Germline values: CDR1 MNHNS, CDR2 SASEGT. The CDR3 covers 15 residues. CDR3 amino acids: CASSQLAGGYQGQFF. CDR3 sequence (DNA): TGTGCCAGCAGTCAACTAGCGGGAGGGTATCAAGGGCAGTTCTTC.